This TCR beta chain is from a study of CD8 T cells in ankylosing spondylitis. Researchers built TCR beta libraries using quantitative 5'-RACE with molecular barcodes. In TCRdb, the 5' RACE reads were re-called with MiXCR into one record per CDR3 protein. This sample carries about 390,000 distinct CDR3 sequences, around 22% of them seen once, and the ten largest clones take 15% to 20%. The CDR3 extends over 15 amino acids. From germline, CDR1 is LGHNA and CDR2 YSLEER. V shed 0 bases and J shed 2 bases, with 8 bases lying between them. This clonotype was found a few times. What it recognizes is unknown. Overall study results and limits: A TCR beta motif of fewer than ten highly homologous variants seemed to mark ankylosing spondylitis blood.

Sequencing was carried out using blood, either unsorted or a sorted T cell fraction (not recorded which). V gene TRBV4-3 combines with J gene TRBJ2-1; D is unresolved. This TCR was recovered from a male donor with ankylosing spondylitis. CDR3 sequence (DNA): TGCGCCAGCAGCCAAGAGCAAGAGCCCTACAATGAGCAGTTCTTC. It encodes CASSQEQEPYNEQFF.